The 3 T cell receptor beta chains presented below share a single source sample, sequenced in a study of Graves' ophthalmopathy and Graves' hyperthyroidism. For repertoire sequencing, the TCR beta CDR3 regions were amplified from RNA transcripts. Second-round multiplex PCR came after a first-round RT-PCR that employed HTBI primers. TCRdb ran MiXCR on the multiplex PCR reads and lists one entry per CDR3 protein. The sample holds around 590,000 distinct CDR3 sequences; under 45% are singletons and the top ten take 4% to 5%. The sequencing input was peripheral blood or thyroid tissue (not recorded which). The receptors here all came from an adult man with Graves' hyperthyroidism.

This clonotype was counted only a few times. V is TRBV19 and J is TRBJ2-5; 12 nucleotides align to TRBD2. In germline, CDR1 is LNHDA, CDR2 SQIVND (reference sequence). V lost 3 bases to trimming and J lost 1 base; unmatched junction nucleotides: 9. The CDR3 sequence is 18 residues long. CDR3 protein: CASSIQSRLAGVQETQYF. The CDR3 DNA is TGTGCCAGTAGTATCCAATCCAGACTAGCGGGGGTCCAAGAGACCCAGTACTTC. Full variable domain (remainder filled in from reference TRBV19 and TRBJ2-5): DGGITQSPKYLFRKEGQNVTLSCEQNLNHDAMYWYRQDPGQGLRLIYYSQIVNDFQKGDIAEGYSVSREKKESFPLTVTSAQKNPTAFYLCASSIQSRLAGVQETQYFGPGTRLLVL.

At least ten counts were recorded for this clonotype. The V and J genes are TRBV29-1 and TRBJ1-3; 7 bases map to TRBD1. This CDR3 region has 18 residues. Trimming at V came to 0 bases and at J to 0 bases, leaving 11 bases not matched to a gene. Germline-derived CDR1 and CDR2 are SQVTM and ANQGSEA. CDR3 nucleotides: TGCAGCGTTGAAGATAGGTGGGACAGTCGGAGCTCTGGAAACACCATATATTTT. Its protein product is CSVEDRWDSRSSGNTIYF.

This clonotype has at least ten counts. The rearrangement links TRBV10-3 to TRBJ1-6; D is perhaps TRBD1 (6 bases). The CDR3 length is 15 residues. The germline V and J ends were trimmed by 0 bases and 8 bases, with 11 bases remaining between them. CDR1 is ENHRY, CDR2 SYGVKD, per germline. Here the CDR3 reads CAISESFAGDSPLHF. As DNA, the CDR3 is TGTGCCATCAGTGAGTCTTTCGCAGGGGATTCACCCCTCCACTTT.